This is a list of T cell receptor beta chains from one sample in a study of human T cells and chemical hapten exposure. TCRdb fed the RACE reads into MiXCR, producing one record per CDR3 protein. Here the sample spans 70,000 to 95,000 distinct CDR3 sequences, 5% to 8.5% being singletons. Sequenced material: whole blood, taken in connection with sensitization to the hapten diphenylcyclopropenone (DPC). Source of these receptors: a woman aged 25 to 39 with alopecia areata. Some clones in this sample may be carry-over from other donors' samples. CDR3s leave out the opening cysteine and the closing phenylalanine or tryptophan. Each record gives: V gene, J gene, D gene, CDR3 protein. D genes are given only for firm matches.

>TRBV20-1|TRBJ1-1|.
SHVTSTEAF
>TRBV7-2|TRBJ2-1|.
ASSLEGSSYNEQF
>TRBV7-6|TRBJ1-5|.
ASSSGLTLGNQPQH
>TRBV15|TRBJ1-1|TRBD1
ATSRDGTGTQSGEAF
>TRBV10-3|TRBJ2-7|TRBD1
ATRGQADEQY
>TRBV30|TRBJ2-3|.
AWSVLTRSPDTQY
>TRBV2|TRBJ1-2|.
ASGGWAGKYGYT
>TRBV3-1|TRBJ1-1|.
ASSRPSPGRSNTEAF
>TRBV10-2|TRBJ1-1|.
ASSESGGLMNTEAF
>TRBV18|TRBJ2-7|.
ASSPQRAGVYEQY
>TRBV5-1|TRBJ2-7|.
ASSPGGTTPPEQY
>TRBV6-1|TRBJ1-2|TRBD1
ASRAPGQSYGYT
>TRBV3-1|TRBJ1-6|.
ASSQEYLRVGGTPLH
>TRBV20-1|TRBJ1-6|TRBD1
SAWGTVNGYNSPLH
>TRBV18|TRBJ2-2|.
ASSRPQEPNTGELF
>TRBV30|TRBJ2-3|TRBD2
AWKAGGPWDTQY
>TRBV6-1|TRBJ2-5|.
ASSARRRIQETQY
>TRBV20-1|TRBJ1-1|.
SATRGGGEAF
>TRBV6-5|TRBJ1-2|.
ASNPLKGMGRNGYT
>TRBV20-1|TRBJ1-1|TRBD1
SAEIDRGVMAF
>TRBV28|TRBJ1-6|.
ASSLGGGRKNSPLH
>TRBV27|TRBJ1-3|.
ASSAQGKAGNTIY
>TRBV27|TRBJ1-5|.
ASSLLPPGEVSQPQH
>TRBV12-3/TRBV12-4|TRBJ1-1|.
ASSPTHQLGAGNTEAF
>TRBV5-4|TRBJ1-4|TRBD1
ASSSDRGLRDEKLF
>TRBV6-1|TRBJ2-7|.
ASRGGRDRIYEQY
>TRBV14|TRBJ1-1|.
ASSLRGSGTEAF
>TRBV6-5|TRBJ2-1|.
ASSISGVKYNEQF
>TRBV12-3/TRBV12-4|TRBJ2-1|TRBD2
ASSFGLAGNEQF
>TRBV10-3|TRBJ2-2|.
AISKEGQGMYTGELF
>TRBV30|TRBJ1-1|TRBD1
AWSVLLGQGGTEAF
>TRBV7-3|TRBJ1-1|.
ASSRDSANTEAF
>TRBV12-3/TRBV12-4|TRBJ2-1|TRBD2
ASVALSRGGRGEQF
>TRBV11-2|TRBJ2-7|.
ASSLGPDAGYYEQY
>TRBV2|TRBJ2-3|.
ASSPRTTDTQY
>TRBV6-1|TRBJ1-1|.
ASKEQGPNTEAF
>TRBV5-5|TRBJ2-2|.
ASSRREVGELF
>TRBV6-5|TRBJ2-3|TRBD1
ASSYTGQGASDTQY
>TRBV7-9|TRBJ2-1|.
ASTPGRYNEQF
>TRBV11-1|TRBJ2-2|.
ASSLDGPGELF
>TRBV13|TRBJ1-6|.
AIPLGPSRGPPLH
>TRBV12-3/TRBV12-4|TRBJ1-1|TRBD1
ASSSTGGSGSF
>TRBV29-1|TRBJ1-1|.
SVAGIRMGTEAF
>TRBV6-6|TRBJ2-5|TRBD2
ASRTGGQETQY
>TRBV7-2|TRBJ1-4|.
ASSYHAEKLF
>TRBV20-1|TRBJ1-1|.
SADARGEGATEAF
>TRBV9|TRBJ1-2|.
ASSVGGRAYGYT
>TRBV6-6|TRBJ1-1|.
ASTYPPLNTEAF
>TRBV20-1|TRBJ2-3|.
SAITGSSTDTQY
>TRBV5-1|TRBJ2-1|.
ASSLENTYNEQF
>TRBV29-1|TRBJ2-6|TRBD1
SVDTGALSGANVLT